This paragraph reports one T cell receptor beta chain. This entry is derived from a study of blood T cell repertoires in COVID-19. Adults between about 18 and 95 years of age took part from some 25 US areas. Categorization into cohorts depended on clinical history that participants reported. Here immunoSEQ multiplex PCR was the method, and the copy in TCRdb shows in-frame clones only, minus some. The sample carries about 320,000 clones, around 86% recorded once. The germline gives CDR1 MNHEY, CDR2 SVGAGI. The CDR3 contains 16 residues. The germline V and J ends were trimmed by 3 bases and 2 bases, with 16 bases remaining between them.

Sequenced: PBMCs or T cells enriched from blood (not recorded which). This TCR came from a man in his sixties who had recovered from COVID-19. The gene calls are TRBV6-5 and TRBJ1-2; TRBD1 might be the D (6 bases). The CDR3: CASSYSGRGRNYGYTF. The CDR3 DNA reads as TGTGCCAGCAGTTATAGTGGCAGGGGAAGAAACTATGGCTACACCTTC.